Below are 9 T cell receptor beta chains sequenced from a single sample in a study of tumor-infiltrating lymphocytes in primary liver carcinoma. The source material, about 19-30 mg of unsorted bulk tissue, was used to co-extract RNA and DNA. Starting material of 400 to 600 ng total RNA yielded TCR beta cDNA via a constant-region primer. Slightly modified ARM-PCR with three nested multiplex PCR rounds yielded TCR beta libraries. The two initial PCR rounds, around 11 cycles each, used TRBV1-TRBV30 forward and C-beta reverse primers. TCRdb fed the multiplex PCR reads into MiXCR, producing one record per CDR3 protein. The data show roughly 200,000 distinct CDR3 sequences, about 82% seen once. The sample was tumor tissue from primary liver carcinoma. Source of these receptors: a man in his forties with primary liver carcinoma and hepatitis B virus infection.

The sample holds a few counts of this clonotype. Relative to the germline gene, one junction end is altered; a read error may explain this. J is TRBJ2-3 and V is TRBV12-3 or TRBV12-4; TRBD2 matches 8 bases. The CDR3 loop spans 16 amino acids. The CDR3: CVSSLDSSGSIDTQYF. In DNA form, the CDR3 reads TGTGTCAGCAGTTTAGATTCCAGCGGGAGCATAGATACGCAGTATTTT.

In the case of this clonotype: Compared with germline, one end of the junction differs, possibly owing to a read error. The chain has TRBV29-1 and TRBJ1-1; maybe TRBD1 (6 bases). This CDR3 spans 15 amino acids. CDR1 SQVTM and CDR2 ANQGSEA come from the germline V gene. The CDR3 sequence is CSVGTGWDMVAEAFF. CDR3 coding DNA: TGCAGCGTTGGTACAGGGTGGGATATGGTCGCTGAAGCTTTCTTC.

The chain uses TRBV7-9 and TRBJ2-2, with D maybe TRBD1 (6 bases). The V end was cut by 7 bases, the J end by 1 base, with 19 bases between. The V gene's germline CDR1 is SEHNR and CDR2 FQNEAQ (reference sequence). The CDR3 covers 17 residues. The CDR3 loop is CASTYPGTTKNTGELFF. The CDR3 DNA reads TGTGCCAGCACATACCCAGGGACAACCAAGAACACCGGGGAGCTGTTTTTT.

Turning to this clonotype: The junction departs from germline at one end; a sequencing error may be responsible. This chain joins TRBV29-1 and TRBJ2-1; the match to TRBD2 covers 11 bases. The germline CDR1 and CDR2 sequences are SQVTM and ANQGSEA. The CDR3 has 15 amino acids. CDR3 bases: TGCAGCGTTGGACTAGCGGGAAGATTCTACTATGAGCAGTTCTTC. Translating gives CSVGLAGRFYYEQFF.

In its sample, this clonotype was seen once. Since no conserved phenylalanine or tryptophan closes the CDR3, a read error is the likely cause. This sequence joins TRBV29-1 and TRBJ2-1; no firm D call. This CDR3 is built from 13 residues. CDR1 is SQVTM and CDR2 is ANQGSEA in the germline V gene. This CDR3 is CSVLVSSGHEQFY. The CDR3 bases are TGCAGCGTTCTGGTATCGTCCGGGCATGAACAGTTCTAC.

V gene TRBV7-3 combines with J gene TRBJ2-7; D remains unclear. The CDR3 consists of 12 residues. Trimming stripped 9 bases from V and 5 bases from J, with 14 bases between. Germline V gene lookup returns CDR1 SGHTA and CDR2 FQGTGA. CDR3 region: CASSTRIHEQYF. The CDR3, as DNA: TGTGCCAGTAGCACCAGGATCCACGAGCAGTACTTC.

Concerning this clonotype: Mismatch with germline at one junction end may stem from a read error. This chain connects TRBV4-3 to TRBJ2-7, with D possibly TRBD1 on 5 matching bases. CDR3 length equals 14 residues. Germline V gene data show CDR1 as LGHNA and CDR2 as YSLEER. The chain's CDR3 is CASIQDSTDYEQYF. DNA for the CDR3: TGCGCCAGCATCCAAGATTCGACAGACTACGAGCAGTACTTC.

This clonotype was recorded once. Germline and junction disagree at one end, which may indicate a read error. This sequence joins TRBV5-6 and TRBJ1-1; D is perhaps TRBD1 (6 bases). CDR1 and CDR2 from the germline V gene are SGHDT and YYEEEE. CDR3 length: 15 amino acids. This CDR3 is CASTLGGTGAPEGFF. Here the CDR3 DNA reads TGTGCCAGCACCTTGGGGGGGACGGGGGCCCCTGAAGGTTTCTTT.

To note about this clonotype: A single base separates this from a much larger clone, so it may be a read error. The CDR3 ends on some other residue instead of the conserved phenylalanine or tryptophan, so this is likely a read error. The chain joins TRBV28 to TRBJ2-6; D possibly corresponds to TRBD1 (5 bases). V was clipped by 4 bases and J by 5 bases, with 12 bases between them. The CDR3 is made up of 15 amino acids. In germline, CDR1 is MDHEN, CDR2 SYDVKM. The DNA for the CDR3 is TGTGCCAGCAGTTCTCAGGGTTTTAGGGCCAACGTCCTGACTATC. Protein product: CASSSQGFRANVLTI.